This T cell receptor beta chain appears in the sequencing data of a study of blood T cell repertoires in COVID-19. Study-wide background: There were acute and convalescent COVID-19 samples, and they came from the United States, Italy and Spain.

Original processing notes: Estimation of nucleated cell counts was performed using reference gene primer amplification. The data were produced by immunoSEQ multiplex PCR, yet TCRdb's version contains in-frame clones alone and is incomplete. V and J calls and clone size are copied from that table; D and trimming were computed from the DNA. The sample lists under 300,000 clones, 89% occurring once. The sequence was obtained from a woman aged 40 to 50 who had recovered from COVID-19. The sequencing sample was made of peripheral blood.

Here the CDR3 DNA reads TGTGCCAGCAGCTTAATGGCACCGAACACTGAAGCTTTCTTT. This encodes CASSLMAPNTEAFF. The chain carries TRBV11-2 and TRBJ1-1; no firm D call. The germline CDR1 and CDR2 sequences are SGHAT and FQNNGV. V was trimmed by 2 bases and J by 1 base, leaving 8 bases between them. The CDR3 has 14 residues.